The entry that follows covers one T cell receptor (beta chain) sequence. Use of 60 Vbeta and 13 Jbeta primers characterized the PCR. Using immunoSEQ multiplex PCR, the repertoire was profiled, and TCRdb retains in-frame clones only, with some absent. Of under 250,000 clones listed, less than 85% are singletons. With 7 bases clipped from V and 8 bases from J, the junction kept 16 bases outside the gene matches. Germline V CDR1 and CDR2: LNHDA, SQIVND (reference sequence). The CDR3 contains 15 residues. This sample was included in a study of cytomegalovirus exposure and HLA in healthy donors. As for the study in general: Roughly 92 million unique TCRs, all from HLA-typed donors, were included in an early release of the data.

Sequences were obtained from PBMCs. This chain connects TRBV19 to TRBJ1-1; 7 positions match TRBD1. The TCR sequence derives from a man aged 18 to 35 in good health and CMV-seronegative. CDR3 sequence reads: CASIDVAQGVWEAFF. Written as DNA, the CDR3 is TGTGCCAGTATTGATGTGGCGCAGGGGGTGTGGGAAGCTTTCTTT.